This is a list of T cell receptor beta chains from one sample in a study of T cell responses to AZD1222 COVID-19 vaccine. Some clones are missing from TCRdb's copy, which holds only in-frame ones; the method was immunoSEQ multiplex PCR. The sample yields more than 95,000 clones, 80% to 95% seen once. The specimen comprised peripheral blood, sampled on day 0 of MenACWY control vaccination. Receptor source: an adult in good health. Both conserved end residues are trimmed from each CDR3. The order of the fields is V gene, J gene, CDR3 protein.

v_call: TRBV5-1
j_call: TRBJ2-1
cdr3_aa: ASSLMTSGAGEQF

v_call: TRBV5-1
j_call: TRBJ2-5
cdr3_aa: ASSLGVGGREETQY

v_call: TRBV6-2/TRBV6-3
j_call: TRBJ1-5
cdr3_aa: ASSFSPNQPQH

v_call: TRBV5-1
j_call: TRBJ2-7
cdr3_aa: ASSLEDRSYEQY

v_call: TRBV5-1
j_call: TRBJ2-5
cdr3_aa: ASSSGATGSETQY

v_call: TRBV6-5
j_call: TRBJ2-2
cdr3_aa: ASFRTQNTGELF

v_call: TRBV2
j_call: TRBJ2-2
cdr3_aa: ASSVSRPTFPSSNVELF

v_call: TRBV7-2
j_call: TRBJ1-1
cdr3_aa: ASSLIGTTKAF

v_call: TRBV7-9
j_call: TRBJ2-1
cdr3_aa: ASSARRLAGGINEQF

v_call: TRBV5-4
j_call: TRBJ2-1
cdr3_aa: ASSQALAGNNEQF

v_call: TRBV2
j_call: TRBJ2-1
cdr3_aa: ASSQGRPTRYNEQF

v_call: TRBV5-8
j_call: TRBJ2-1
cdr3_aa: ASSFPRRRRYNEQF

v_call: TRBV11-2
j_call: TRBJ1-4
cdr3_aa: ASSSGKTNEKLF

v_call: TRBV12-3/TRBV12-4
j_call: TRBJ2-7
cdr3_aa: ASRAYEQY

v_call: TRBV25-1
j_call: TRBJ1-4
cdr3_aa: ASSADISFNEKLF

v_call: TRBV19
j_call: TRBJ1-2
cdr3_aa: ASSIAGSRGYGYT

v_call: TRBV5-6
j_call: TRBJ2-1
cdr3_aa: ASSRGGTGYNEQF

v_call: TRBV11-3
j_call: TRBJ2-1
cdr3_aa: ASSSKRDRPYNEQF

v_call: TRBV18
j_call: TRBJ2-1
cdr3_aa: ASSTFPGGGHEQF

v_call: TRBV2
j_call: TRBJ1-2
cdr3_aa: ASSELLGRYGYT

v_call: TRBV27
j_call: TRBJ2-2
cdr3_aa: ASSLHGRNTGELF

v_call: TRBV10-2
j_call: TRBJ1-1
cdr3_aa: ASSYDRGGTEAF

v_call: TRBV27
j_call: TRBJ1-1
cdr3_aa: ASSLSIGNTEAF

v_call: TRBV2
j_call: TRBJ1-2
cdr3_aa: ASREANYGYT

v_call: TRBV2
j_call: TRBJ2-3
cdr3_aa: ASTPVLAGTDTQY

v_call: TRBV19
j_call: TRBJ1-5
cdr3_aa: ASSIEGPLLDQPQH

v_call: TRBV29-1
j_call: TRBJ1-1
cdr3_aa: SVSTDMNTEAF

v_call: TRBV7-7
j_call: TRBJ2-5
cdr3_aa: ASGGQRGETQY

v_call: TRBV19
j_call: TRBJ1-1
cdr3_aa: ASSMGGTEAF

v_call: TRBV19
j_call: TRBJ1-2
cdr3_aa: ASWGRNYGYT

v_call: TRBV15
j_call: TRBJ2-1
cdr3_aa: ATSRGHKLARNEQF

v_call: TRBV3-1/TRBV3-2
j_call: TRBJ2-2
cdr3_aa: ASSRAELGGELF

v_call: TRBV6-5
j_call: TRBJ1-1
cdr3_aa: ASSYLPGQGHTEAF

v_call: TRBV24-1
j_call: TRBJ2-5
cdr3_aa: ATSDSSGRGETQY

v_call: TRBV11-2
j_call: TRBJ2-7
cdr3_aa: ASTVPGQGYEQY

v_call: TRBV5-4
j_call: TRBJ2-5
cdr3_aa: ASSLVSARAQETQY

v_call: TRBV11-2
j_call: TRBJ1-1
cdr3_aa: ASSPWTGGRDEAF

v_call: TRBV29-1
j_call: TRBJ2-1
cdr3_aa: SARSGGSNIDSYNEQF

v_call: TRBV30
j_call: TRBJ2-1
cdr3_aa: AWSFPGLAPYNEQF